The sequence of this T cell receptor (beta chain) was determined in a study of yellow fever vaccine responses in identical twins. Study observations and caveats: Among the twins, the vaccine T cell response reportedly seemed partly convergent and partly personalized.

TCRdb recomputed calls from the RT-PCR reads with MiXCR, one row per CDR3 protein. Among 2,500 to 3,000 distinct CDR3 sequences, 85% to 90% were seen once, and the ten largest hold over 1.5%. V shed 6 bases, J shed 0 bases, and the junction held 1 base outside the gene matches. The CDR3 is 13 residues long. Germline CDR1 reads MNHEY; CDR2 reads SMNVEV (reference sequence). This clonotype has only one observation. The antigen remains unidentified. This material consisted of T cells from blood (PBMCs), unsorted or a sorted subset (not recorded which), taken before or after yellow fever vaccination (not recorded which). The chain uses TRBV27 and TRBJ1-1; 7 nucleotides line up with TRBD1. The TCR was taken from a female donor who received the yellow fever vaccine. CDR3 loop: CASRGQMNTEAFF. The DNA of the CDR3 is TGTGCCAGCAGGGGACAGATGAACACTGAAGCTTTCTTT.